This T cell receptor (beta chain) was sequenced during a study of blood T cell repertoires in COVID-19. Study in general: Italy, Spain and the United States were the sources of the convalescent and acute COVID-19 samples. Sample material is recorded as cDNA or gDNA derived from T cells, B-cell-depleted T cells, or PBMCs.

This clone was detected only once. Original handling: Amplification of reference gene primers was used by the study to estimate nucleated cell counts. Sequenced by immunoSEQ multiplex PCR; TCRdb stores in-frame clones only, minus some. Clone size and the V and J calls come from that table; the DNA yielded D and trimming. This sample yields about 68,000 clones, of which approximately 88% are seen a single time; about 2.3% belongs to the top ten. The V end lost 5 bases, the J end lost 0 bases, and 8 bases lay between the germline ends. The length of the CDR3 is 13 residues. Germline assignment: CDR1 MDHEN and CDR2 SYDVKM.

The chain has TRBV28 and TRBJ2-7; tentatively, D is TRBD1 (6 bases). Sequencing was done on a sample of peripheral blood. This sequence originates from a human donor in a cohort sampled during active COVID-19. CDR3: CASSEDSSYEQYF. CDR3 bases: TGTGCCAGCAGTGAGGACAGCTCCTACGAGCAGTACTTC.